Shown below are 8 T cell receptor beta chains from a single sample sequenced in a study of Graves' ophthalmopathy and Graves' hyperthyroidism. Amplification from RNA transcripts yielded the TCR beta CDR3 regions. An initial RT-PCR round employing HTBI primers preceded a second-round multiplex PCR. TCRdb analysed the multiplex PCR reads with MiXCR anew, one entry per CDR3 protein. This repertoire shows about 620,000 distinct CDR3 sequences, about 20% found once; its top ten account for around 7%. Sequencing was carried out using peripheral blood. The source of these receptors is a woman between 18 and 29 years old with stable Graves' hyperthyroidism. Some clones in this sample may be carry-over from other donors' samples.

This clonotype was counted at least ten times. The chain couples TRBV5-1 to TRBJ1-6, with D uncertain. The CDR3 extends over 15 amino acids. In germline, CDR1 is SGHRS, CDR2 YFSETQ. Trimming took 3 bases from V and 9 from J, leaving 16 bases between them. The CDR3, as DNA: TGCGCCAGCAGCTGGAAAAGGGTTAGGTGTTCACCCCTCCACTTT. Its translation: CASSWKRVRCSPLHF. The whole variable domain, filled in from reference TRBV5-1 and TRBJ1-6, reads KAGVTQTPRYLIKTRGQQVTLSCSPISGHRSVSWYQQTPGQGLQFLFEYFSETQRNKGNFPGRFSGRQFSNSRSEMNVSTLELGDSALYLCASSWKRVRCSPLHFGNGTRLTVT.

Note on this clonotype: Sequence at one end of the junction differs from germline and may be a read error. The rearrangement joins TRBV7-9 to TRBJ2-7, with TRBD1 matching over 9 bases. Germline assignment: CDR1 SEHNR and CDR2 FQNEAQ (reference sequence). This CDR3 has 14 amino acids. DNA for the CDR3: TGTGCCAGCAGCTGGGACAGGGCTATCTACGAGCAGTGCTTC. Protein: CASSWDRAIYEQCF.

This clonotype has just a few counts. CDR3 in amino acids: CASSLEFKETQYF. Written as DNA, the CDR3 is TGTGCCAGCAGCTTAGAATTCAAGGAGACCCAGTACTTC. V usage is TRBV11-2 and J usage is TRBJ2-5; D call uncertain. The V and J ends lost 0 bases and 5 bases respectively, with 7 bases between them. This CDR3 contains 13 residues. CDR1 is SGHAT, CDR2 FQNNGV, per germline.

The chain joins TRBV24-1 to TRBJ2-2; TRBD2 matches 14 bases. V lost 5 bases and J lost 4; bases outside the gene matches: 8. The germline CDR1 and CDR2 sequences are KGHDR and SFDVKD. There are 18 residues in the CDR3. The CDR3 DNA is TGTGCCACCAGTGGAGTGACTAGCGGGGGGGTATCCACCGGGGAGCTGTTTTTT. Protein product: CATSGVTSGGVSTGELFF.

This clonotype has ten or more counts. The chain joins TRBV29-1 to TRBJ1-2; D possibly corresponds to TRBD1 (5 bases). From germline, CDR1 is SQVTM and CDR2 ANQGSEA. The CDR3 extends over 13 amino acids. Trimming removed 5 bases at V and 7 bases at J, with 17 bases between. CDR3 sequence: CSVWDRGWRGYTF. For the CDR3, the DNA is TGCAGCGTTTGGGACCGGGGATGGCGTGGCTACACCTTC. Full variable domain (remainder filled in from reference TRBV29-1 and TRBJ1-2): SAVISQKPSRDICQRGTSLTIQCQVDSQVTMMFWYRQQPGQSLTLIATANQGSEATYESGFVIDKFPISRPNLTFSTLTVSNMSPEDSSIYLCSVWDRGWRGYTFGSGTRLTVV.

This clonotype was detected many times. The chain recombines TRBV29-1 with TRBJ2-7, with 14 bases that match TRBD2. Germline CDR1 and CDR2: SQVTM and ANQGSEA. The CDR3 runs 16 residues. Trimming removed 6 bases from V and 0 bases from J; junction bases left unmatched: 7. The CDR3 loop reads CSVGGLAGVPSYEQYF. The CDR3, as DNA: TGCAGCGTCGGGGGACTAGCGGGAGTTCCCTCCTACGAGCAGTACTTC.

At least ten counts were recorded for this clonotype. The rearrangement links TRBV12-3 or TRBV12-4 to TRBJ1-2, with unresolved D. The CDR3 is 12 amino acids. V gave up 1 base and J gave up 7 bases, with 7 bases separating them. CDR3 residues: CASSLEPVGYTF. For the CDR3, the DNA is TGTGCCAGCAGTTTAGAGCCAGTTGGCTACACCTTC.

This chain links TRBV4-1 with TRBJ2-5; perhaps D is TRBD1 or TRBD2 (5 bases each). Germline V gene data show CDR1 as MGHRA and CDR2 as YSYEKL. The CDR3 covers 16 residues. V was clipped by 0 bases and J by 4 bases, with 15 bases between them. The CDR3 region is CASSQDFRGAGETQYF. Written as DNA, the CDR3 is TGCGCCAGCAGCCAAGATTTCAGAGGGGCGGGAGAGACCCAGTACTTC.